The subject of this entry is one T cell receptor beta chain. The sample is drawn from a study of shared T cell receptors in the human thymus. Profiled with immunoSEQ multiplex PCR; TCRdb holds only in-frame clones, not every one. The repertoire holds about 660,000 clones, with 87% as singletons. The V gene's germline CDR1 is SGHDN and CDR2 FVKESK. CDR3 size: 16 residues. The ends lost 5 bases at V and 7 bases at J; junction bases unmatched: 15. A further study also used this sample, focusing on human thymus T cells. That report notes: Thymic and blood repertoires appeared to carry a bias in their V and J gene usage. Related research described thymic repertoires that were highly overlapping among unrelated individuals.

The chain is built from TRBV14 and TRBJ2-7; 9 positions match TRBD2. The sequencing sample was made of thymocytes. This clonotype originated in a boy under two years old with a congenital heart defect. The CDR3 loop reads CASSYLAGTPFVEQYF. CDR3 DNA sequence: TGTGCCAGCAGCTATCTAGCGGGGACCCCTTTTGTGGAGCAGTACTTC.